This TCR beta chain was obtained from a study of blood T cell repertoires in COVID-19. Overall study: Some COVID-19 samples were acute and others convalescent; all came from the United States, Italy and Spain. PBMCs, B-cell-depleted T cells, or T cells provided the cDNA or gDNA that made up the material.

There are a few counts of this clone. Participants were aged about 18 to 89 years from more than 20 US areas. The method was immunoSEQ multiplex PCR; TCRdb's version includes in-frame clones alone and lacks a portion of them. This table has under 400,000 clones, 70% to 90% appearing once. Unmatched junction bases numbered 14, after V lost 5 bases and J lost 6 bases. The CDR3 runs 16 residues. The germline gives CDR1 SGHAT, CDR2 FQNNGV. Sequenced input: PBMCs or T cells enriched from blood (not recorded which). The chain joins TRBV11-2 to TRBJ2-3; 7 bases map to TRBD2. This receptor was taken from a man aged 40-50 years in a cohort exposed to, infected with or recovered from COVID-19 (not recorded which). CDR3 sequence reads: CASSLKPGLSSDTQYF. CDR3 nucleotide sequence: TGTGCCAGCAGCCTAAAACCGGGACTATCTTCGGATACGCAGTATTTT.